Each of the 27 T cell receptor beta chains below was sequenced from the same sample in a study of T cell responses to AZD1222 COVID-19 vaccine. Generated by immunoSEQ multiplex PCR, the TCRdb table keeps only in-frame clones and is missing some. The sample shows 95,000 to 150,000 clones, about 90% of them seen only once. The sample here was peripheral blood, taken on day 0 of AZD1222 vaccination. The receptors derive from an adult in good health.

This rearrangement joins TRBV4-2 to TRBJ1-1; TRBD1 matches at 9 bases. This CDR3 is built from 15 residues. Germline assignment: CDR1 LGHNA and CDR2 YNFKEQ. The V and J ends lost 1 base and 0 bases, in that order; junction bases with no gene match: 0. The CDR3 spells CASSQGDRVNTEAFF. The CDR3 coding sequence is TGTGCCAGCAGCCAAGGGGACAGGGTGAACACTGAAGCTTTCTTT.

The chain joins TRBV9 to TRBJ1-2; 7 nucleotides line up with TRBD1. The CDR3 runs to 14 residues. Trimming removed 4 bases from V and 4 bases from J; junction bases left unmatched: 7. Germline V gives CDR1 SGDLS, CDR2 YYNGEE. The CDR3: CASSPGDSSYGYTF. In nucleotides, the CDR3 is TGTGCCAGCAGCCCGGGGGACAGCTCCTATGGCTACACCTTC.

Worth noting for this clone: The junction and the germline gene differ at one end; a read error may be behind it. The V gene is TRBV6-5, the J gene TRBJ1-2; D unclear. The CDR3 runs to 14 residues. Looked up from germline, CDR1 is MNHEY and CDR2 is SVGAGI. This chain's CDR3 is CASSYELDPYRYTF. The CDR3 DNA sequence: TGTGCCAGCAGTTACGAACTCGACCCCTATCGCTACACCTTC.

This rearrangement joins TRBV5-6 to TRBJ1-2, with D hard to call. The CDR3 contains 15 residues. Deletions cut 2 bases from V and 1 base from J, with 12 bases between. Germline CDR1 SGHDT, CDR2 YYEEEE. The CDR3 DNA sequence: TGTGCCAGCAGCTTTGGGCACCAGGTTAACTATGGCTACACCTTC. This translates into CASSFGHQVNYGYTF. The whole variable domain, remainder taken from reference TRBV5-6 and TRBJ1-2, is DAGVTQSPTHLIKTRGQQVTLRCSPKSGHDTVSWYQQALGQGPQFIFQYYEEEERQRGNFPDRFSGHQFPNYSSELNVNALLLGDSALYLCASSFGHQVNYGYTFGSGTRLTVV.

The chain uses TRBV2 and TRBJ1-3; no reliable D call. The CDR3 is 17 amino acids. Germline V CDR1 and CDR2: SNHLY, FYNNEI. V was cut by 2 bases and J by 0 bases, with 14 bases left in between. CDR3 residues: CASSEYLKGSSGNTIYF. Here the CDR3 DNA reads TGTGCCAGCAGTGAATATTTAAAGGGCAGCTCTGGAAACACCATATATTTT.

The chain uses TRBV7-2 and TRBJ1-5; D not resolved. The CDR3 consists of 15 residues. Per the germline V gene, CDR1 is SGHTA and CDR2 is FQGNSA. V lost 5 bases and J lost 6, with 17 bases in between. This CDR3 is CASSADLFSTQPQHF. The CDR3 nucleotides read TGTGCCAGCAGCGCGGACCTATTCTCGACTCAGCCCCAGCATTTT.

V is TRBV4-2 and J is TRBJ1-2, with D tentatively TRBD1 (6 bases). CDR1 is LGHNA, CDR2 YNFKEQ, per germline. Trimming left V 0 bases short and J 5 bases short, with 13 bases between. The CDR3 is made up of 15 amino acids. CDR3 protein: CASSQEVGQGYGYTF. Here the CDR3 DNA reads TGTGCCAGCAGCCAAGAAGTGGGTCAGGGGTATGGCTACACCTTC.

V is TRBV6-4 and J is TRBJ1-1; D not resolved. V was trimmed by 0 bases and J by 3 bases, leaving 5 bases between them. The CDR3 sequence is 13 residues long. The germline V gene encodes CDR1 MRHNA and CDR2 SNTAGT. The CDR3 here is CASSDSRDTEAFF. The CDR3 bases are TGTGCCAGCAGTGACTCGCGGGACACTGAAGCTTTCTTT.

The chain couples TRBV19 to TRBJ2-3; D gene ambiguous. Germline loops: CDR1 LNHDA, CDR2 SQIVND (reference sequence). V lost 5 bases and J 2 bases, leaving 11 bases between the germline ends. The CDR3 extends over 14 amino acids. The CDR3 loop reads CASSPPTLTDTQYF. CDR3 bases: TGTGCCAGTAGTCCCCCTACCCTCACAGATACGCAGTATTTT.

The chain combines TRBV10-1 with TRBJ2-6; D gene unclear. The V gene lost 8 bases and the J gene lost 0 bases, with 5 bases spanning the gap. CDR3 length equals 13 residues. CDR1 WNHNN and CDR2 SYGVQD come from the germline V gene (reference sequence). The CDR3 loop is CASGGSGANVLTF. The CDR3 DNA follows: TGCGCCAGCGGCGGCTCTGGGGCCAACGTCCTGACTTTC.

In the case of this clone: At the DNA level, this CDR3 is encoded by other sequences in the same sample as well. This rearrangement joins TRBV5-6 to TRBJ2-5; D is uncertain. This CDR3 region has 11 residues. Between the trimmed V and J ends, which lost 4 bases and 1 base, there was a span of 2 bases. Germline lookup yields CDR1 SGHDT and CDR2 YYEEEE. CDR3 in DNA: TGTGCCAGCAGCCTCCAAGAGACCCAGTACTTC. It encodes CASSLQETQYF.

The J gene is TRBJ1-1, the V gene TRBV12-3 or TRBV12-4; D is undetermined. Trimming removed 2 bases from V and 4 bases from J, with 8 bases in between. The CDR3 runs 13 residues. Here the CDR3 DNA reads TGTGCCAGCAGTTTAATAGAGGTCACTGAAGCTTTCTTT. Amino acids: CASSLIEVTEAFF.

The CDR3 region has the DNA TGTGCCAGCAGCCAAGATCCGGTAACTGAAGCTTTCTTT. Translated: CASSQDPVTEAFF. This chain links TRBV3-1 (or the pseudogene TRBV3-2) with TRBJ1-1; D ambiguous. The V gene's germline CDR1 is LGHDT and CDR2 YNNKEL (reference sequence). The CDR3 is 13 amino acids. V was cut by 0 bases and J by 5 bases, with 7 bases left in between.

This clone came up a few times. V usage is TRBV6-6 and J usage is TRBJ2-1; 10 nucleotides match TRBD2. The CDR3 sequence is 16 residues long. V lost 5 bases and J lost 0; bases outside the gene matches: 4. The V gene's germline CDR1 is MNHNY and CDR2 SVGAGI (reference sequence). CDR3: CASSRLAGRSYNEQFF. The CDR3 DNA reads as TGTGCCAGCAGTCGACTAGCGGGCCGCTCCTACAATGAGCAGTTCTTC.

This sequence joins TRBV2 and TRBJ2-2; TRBD1 might be the D (5 bases). The CDR3 has 14 amino acids. The germline V gene has CDR1 SNHLY and CDR2 FYNNEI. V was pared by 6 bases and J by 1 base, with 9 bases between. The CDR3 here is CASRTQVNTGELFF. The CDR3 nucleotides read TGTGCCAGCAGAACACAGGTGAACACCGGGGAGCTGTTTTTT.

The chain uses TRBV19 and TRBJ1-1, with TRBD1 matching 7 bases. CDR1 and CDR2 from the germline V gene are LNHDA and SQIVND (reference sequence). After removal of 6 bases from V and 3 bases from J, the junction contained 10 bases not matched to a gene. There are 15 residues in the CDR3. The CDR3 region is CASSLRQGQDTEAFF. The CDR3 nucleotides read TGTGCCAGTAGCCTCAGACAGGGTCAGGACACTGAAGCTTTCTTT.

V gene TRBV18 combines with J gene TRBJ2-3; possibly TRBD2 for D (6 bases). Trimming took off 0 bases at V and 1 base at J, with 8 bases between the two ends. The V gene's germline CDR1 is KGHSH and CDR2 LQKENI. The CDR3 is 15 residues long. As DNA, the CDR3 is TGTGCCAGCTCACCACCGGGGGGTGGCACAGATACGCAGTATTTT. Translated: CASSPPGGGTDTQYF.

The table lists this clone with a count of one. The rearrangement joins TRBV6-5 to TRBJ1-4; no firm D call. The ends were cut back, 6 bases at V and 0 bases at J, with 8 bases in the middle. In germline, CDR1 is MNHEY, CDR2 SVGAGI. The CDR3 extends over 14 amino acids. CDR3 region: CASRTFATNEKLFF. The CDR3, as DNA: TGTGCCAGCAGGACATTTGCAACTAATGAAAAACTGTTTTTT.

The chain links TRBV6-6 to TRBJ1-2; D possibly corresponds to TRBD1 (5 bases). The V end was cut by 7 bases, the J end by 2 bases, with 17 bases between. CDR3 length: 15 residues. From germline, CDR1 is MNHNY and CDR2 SVGAGI (reference sequence). In DNA, the CDR3 is TGTGCCAGCACCAGCTCAAACGGGGGAAACTATGGCTACACCTTC. Translation gives CASTSSNGGNYGYTF.

This rearrangement joins TRBV5-6 to TRBJ2-1; no reliable D call. Trimming stripped 0 bases from V and 3 bases from J, with 10 bases between. Germline V gives CDR1 SGHDT, CDR2 YYEEEE. The length of the CDR3 is 15 residues. CDR3 loop: CASSLAGGIYNEQFF. The CDR3 DNA sequence: TGTGCCAGCAGCTTGGCCGGTGGTATCTACAATGAGCAGTTCTTC.

The chain carries TRBV19 and TRBJ2-1, with 15 nucleotides matching TRBD2. CDR1 and CDR2 from the germline V gene are LNHDA and SQIVND (reference sequence). The CDR3 totals 16 residues. V trimming: 5 bases; J trimming: 6 bases; junction bases outside the gene matches: 5. The CDR3 coding sequence is TGTGCCAGTAGTCCCCGGACTAGCGGGAGGGGCAATGAGCAGTTCTTC. Translating it yields CASSPRTSGRGNEQFF.

This clone was observed once. CDR3 sequence (DNA): TGTGCCAGCAGTGAAGAAGTGACACCCTATGGCTACACCTTC. Protein: CASSEEVTPYGYTF. The chain links TRBV2 to TRBJ1-2; D unclear. V was shortened by 1 base and J by 4 bases, with 10 bases between the two germline ends. Germline V gene lookup returns CDR1 SNHLY and CDR2 FYNNEI. The length of the CDR3 is 14 residues. The complete variable domain, with remaining parts taken from reference TRBV2 and TRBJ1-2, reads EPEVTQTPSHQVTQMGQEVILRCVPISNHLYFYWYRQILGQKVEFLVSFYNNEISEKSEIFDDQFSVERPDGSNFTLKIRSTKLEDSAMYFCASSEEVTPYGYTFGSGTRLTVV.

V gene TRBV4-1 combines with J gene TRBJ2-1; 12 bases match TRBD2. Germline loops: CDR1 MGHRA, CDR2 YSYEKL. The CDR3 totals 18 residues. J gave up 3 bases and V 2 bases, and 8 bases lay outside the gene matches. The CDR3 loop reads CASSQPLLAGGLYNEQFF. The CDR3 region has the DNA TGCGCCAGCAGCCAACCGTTACTAGCGGGGGGCCTCTACAATGAGCAGTTCTTC.

The genes are TRBV11-3 and TRBJ2-3, with D hard to call. CDR1 is SGHNT and CDR2 is YENEEA in the germline V gene. This CDR3 has 13 residues. The V end was cut by 5 bases, the J end by 3 bases, with 9 bases between. CDR3 sequence (DNA): TGTGCCAGCAGCACCCCAGGTACAGATACGCAGTATTTT. Protein: CASSTPGTDTQYF.

This clone has just a few counts. The chain joins TRBV29-1 to TRBJ1-2; TRBD1 matches 7 bases. Germline V gives CDR1 SQVTM, CDR2 ANQGSEA. This CDR3 has 15 residues. V lost 1 base, J lost 5 bases, and 10 bases stayed unmatched. The CDR3 protein is CSVEGPNRGWYGYTF. As DNA, the CDR3 is TGCAGCGTTGAAGGCCCAAACAGGGGATGGTATGGCTACACCTTC. The variable domain in full, with the rest retrieved from reference TRBV29-1 and TRBJ1-2, is SAVISQKPSRDICQRGTSLTIQCQVDSQVTMMFWYRQQPGQSLTLIATANQGSEATYESGFVIDKFPISRPNLTFSTLTVSNMSPEDSSIYLCSVEGPNRGWYGYTFGSGTRLTVV.

This chain links TRBV19 with TRBJ1-5, with D hard to call. This CDR3 spans 13 amino acids. The germline CDR1 and CDR2 sequences are LNHDA and SQIVND (reference sequence). V gave up 7 bases and J gave up 0 bases, with 7 bases separating them. The CDR3 DNA follows: TGTGCCAGTAATCCCTATAGCAATCAGCCCCAGCATTTT. Amino acids: CASNPYSNQPQHF. The whole variable domain, remainder taken from reference TRBV19 and TRBJ1-5, is DGGITQSPKYLFRKEGQNVTLSCEQNLNHDAMYWYRQDPGQGLRLIYYSQIVNDFQKGDIAEGYSVSREKKESFPLTVTSAQKNPTAFYLCASNPYSNQPQHFGDGTRLSIL.

The J gene is TRBJ1-1, the V gene TRBV11-3, with D tentatively TRBD1 (5 bases). There are 11 residues in the CDR3. Trimming left V 5 bases short and J 5 bases short, with 6 bases between. Germline V gene data show CDR1 as SGHNT and CDR2 as YENEEA. The CDR3 here is CASSKGTEAFF. CDR3 in DNA: TGTGCCAGCAGCAAGGGGACTGAAGCTTTCTTT.